This passage covers 2 T cell receptor beta chains from one sample sequenced in a study of naive and memory T cell subsets. Points from the study as a whole: Naive repertoires, especially CD8, held a few larger clonotypes, possibly memory cells re-expressing CD45RA.

The antigens of these receptors remain unknown. The beta constant-region primer was an equimolar mix of two oligonucleotides covering TRBC1 and TRBC2. Four rounds of PCR amplified the ligated cDNA using nested alpha and beta constant-region primers plus SP2. TCRdb used MiXCR to reprocess the UMI-ligation and nested PCR reads, holding one entry per CDR3 protein. This table holds 120,000 to 150,000 distinct CDR3 sequences, more than 15% found once. Sequenced material: naive CD8+ T cells from blood. The receptor set was obtained from a human donor in good health.

This clonotype showed up just once. This chain joins TRBV5-5 and TRBJ2-1, with a weak D call TRBD1 (5 bases). V lost 1 base and J 7 bases, leaving 18 bases between the germline ends. CDR3 length: 16 residues. Per the germline V gene, CDR1 is SGHKS and CDR2 is YYEKEE (reference sequence). This CDR3 reads CASSLPRGTDSNEQFF. For the CDR3, the DNA is TGTGCCAGCAGCTTGCCAAGGGGAACCGACAGTAATGAGCAGTTCTTC. The whole variable domain, filled in from reference TRBV5-5 and TRBJ2-1, reads DAGVTQSPTHLIKTRGQQVTLRCSPISGHKSVSWYQQVLGQGPQFIFQYYEKEERGRGNFPDRFSARQFPNYSSELNVNALLLGDSALYLCASSLPRGTDSNEQFFGPGTRLTVL.

This clonotype occurred once. The chain combines TRBV12-3 or TRBV12-4 with TRBJ1-2, with 7 bases aligning to TRBD1. The CDR3 sequence is 13 residues long. J was trimmed by 8 bases and V by 7 bases; bases with no gene match: 10. CDR3 region: CASTPGGGDGYTF. Here the CDR3 DNA reads TGTGCCAGCACCCCGGGAGGGGGCGACGGCTACACCTTC.